This T cell receptor (beta chain) was recovered during a study of chemoradiotherapy in HPV16-positive cancers. Broader study findings: Only a couple of HPV16-positive patients supplied the functional HPV-specificity definition. HPV-responsive T-cell expansion during chemoradiotherapy was linked to improved recurrence-free survival in HPV16-positive patients.

CDR1 is SGHAT and CDR2 is FQDESV in the germline V gene (reference sequence). After removal of 1 base from V and 2 bases from J, the junction contained 5 bases not matched to a gene. The CDR3 contains 16 residues. As regards this clone: What it recognizes is unknown.

Generated by immunoSEQ multiplex PCR, the TCRdb table keeps only in-frame clones and is missing some. The sample has about 10,000 clones, around 66% seen once; the top ten hold 13% to 15%. The specimen was obtained from a patient who underwent chemoradiotherapy. This TCR came from a human donor with HPV-associated anogenital cancer. This chain connects TRBV11-1 to TRBJ2-1; 7 bases agree with TRBD1. As DNA, the CDR3 is TGTGCCAGCAGCTTAGGTCGCAGGGGGACCTACAATGAGCAGTTCTTC. Translation: CASSLGRRGTYNEQFF.